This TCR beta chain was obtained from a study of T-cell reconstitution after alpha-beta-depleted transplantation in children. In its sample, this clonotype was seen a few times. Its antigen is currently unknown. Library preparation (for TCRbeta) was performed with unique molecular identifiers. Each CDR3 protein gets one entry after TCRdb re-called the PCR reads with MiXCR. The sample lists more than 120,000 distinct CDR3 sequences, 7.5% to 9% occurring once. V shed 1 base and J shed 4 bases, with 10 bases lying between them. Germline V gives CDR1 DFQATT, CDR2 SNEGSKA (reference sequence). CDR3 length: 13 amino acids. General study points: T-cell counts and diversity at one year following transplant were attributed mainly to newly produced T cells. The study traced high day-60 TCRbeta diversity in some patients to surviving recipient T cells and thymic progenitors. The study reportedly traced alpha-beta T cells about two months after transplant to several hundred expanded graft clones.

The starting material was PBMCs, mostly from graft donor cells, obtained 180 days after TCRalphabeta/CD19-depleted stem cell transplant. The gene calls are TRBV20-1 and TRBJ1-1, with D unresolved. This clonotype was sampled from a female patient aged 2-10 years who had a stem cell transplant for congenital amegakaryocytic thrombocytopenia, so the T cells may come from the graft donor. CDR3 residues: CSARGVGATEAFF. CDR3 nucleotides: TGCAGTGCTAGAGGGGTCGGAGCCACTGAAGCTTTCTTT.